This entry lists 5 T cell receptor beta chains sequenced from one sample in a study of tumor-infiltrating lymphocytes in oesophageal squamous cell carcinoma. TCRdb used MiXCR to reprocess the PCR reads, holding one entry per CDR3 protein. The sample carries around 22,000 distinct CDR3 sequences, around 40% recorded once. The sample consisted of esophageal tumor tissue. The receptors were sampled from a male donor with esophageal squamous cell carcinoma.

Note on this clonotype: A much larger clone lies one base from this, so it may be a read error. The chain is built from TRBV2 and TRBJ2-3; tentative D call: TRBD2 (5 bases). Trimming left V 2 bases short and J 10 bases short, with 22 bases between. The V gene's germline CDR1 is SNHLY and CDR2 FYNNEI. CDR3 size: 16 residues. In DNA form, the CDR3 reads TGTGCCAGCAGTGAACAGGCTATCAACTCCGGGGATCCGCAGTATTTT. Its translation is CASSEQAINSGDPQYF.

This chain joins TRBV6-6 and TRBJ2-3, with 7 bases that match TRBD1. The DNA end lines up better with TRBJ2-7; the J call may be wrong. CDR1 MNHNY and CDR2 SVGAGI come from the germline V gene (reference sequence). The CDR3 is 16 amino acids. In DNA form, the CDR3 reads TGTGCCAGCAGTTACTCGATTACAGGGGTTACGCGGGAGCAGTACTTC. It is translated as CASSYSITGVTREQYF.

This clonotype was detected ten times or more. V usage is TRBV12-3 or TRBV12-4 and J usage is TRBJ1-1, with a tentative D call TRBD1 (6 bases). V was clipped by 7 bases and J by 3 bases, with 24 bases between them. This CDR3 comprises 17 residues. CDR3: CASILFEQGSGDTEAFF. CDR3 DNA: TGTGCCAGCATCCTTTTCGAACAGGGTAGCGGGGACACTGAAGCTTTCTTT.

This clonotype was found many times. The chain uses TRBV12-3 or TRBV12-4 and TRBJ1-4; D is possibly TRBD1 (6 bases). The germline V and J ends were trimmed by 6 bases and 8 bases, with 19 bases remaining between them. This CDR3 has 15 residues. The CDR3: CASSLTGSFAEKLFF. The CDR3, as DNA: TGTGCCAGCAGCCTTACAGGGAGCTTTGCGGAAAAACTGTTTTTT.

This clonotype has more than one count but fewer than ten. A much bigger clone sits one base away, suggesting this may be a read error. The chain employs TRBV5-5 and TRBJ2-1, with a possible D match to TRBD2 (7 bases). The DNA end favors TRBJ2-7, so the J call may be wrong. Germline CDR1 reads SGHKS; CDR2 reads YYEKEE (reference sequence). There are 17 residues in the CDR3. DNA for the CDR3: TGTGCCAGCAGCTTGGGGGGGGGGAGGACAGTCTACAATGAGCAGTACTTC. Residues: CASSLGGGRTVYNEQYF.